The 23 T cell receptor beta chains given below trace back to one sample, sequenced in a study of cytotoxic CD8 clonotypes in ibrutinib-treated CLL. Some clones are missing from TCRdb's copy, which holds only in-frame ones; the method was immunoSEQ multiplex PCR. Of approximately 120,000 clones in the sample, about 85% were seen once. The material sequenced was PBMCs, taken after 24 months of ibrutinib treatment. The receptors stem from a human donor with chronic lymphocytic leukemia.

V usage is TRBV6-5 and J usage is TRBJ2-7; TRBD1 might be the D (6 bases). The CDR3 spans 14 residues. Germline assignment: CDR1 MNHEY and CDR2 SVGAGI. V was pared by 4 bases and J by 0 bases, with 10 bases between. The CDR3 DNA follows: TGTGCCAGCAGTTCAGGGGAGAGCTCCTACGAGCAGTACTTC. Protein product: CASSSGESSYEQYF.

The CDR3 protein is CASSQSIGDTEAFF. CDR3 nucleotide sequence: TGTGCCAGCAGCCAATCCATCGGGGACACTGAAGCTTTCTTT. The chain combines TRBV28 with TRBJ1-1, with unresolved D. V was shortened by 6 bases and J by 3 bases, with 14 bases between the two germline ends. The germline V gene has CDR1 MDHEN and CDR2 SYDVKM. The CDR3 has 14 amino acids.

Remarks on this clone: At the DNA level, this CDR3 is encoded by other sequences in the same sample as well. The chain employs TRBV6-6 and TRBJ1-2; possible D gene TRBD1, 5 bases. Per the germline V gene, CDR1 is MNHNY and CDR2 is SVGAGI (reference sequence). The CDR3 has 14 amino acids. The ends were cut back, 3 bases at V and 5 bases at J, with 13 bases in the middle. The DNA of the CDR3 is TGTGCCAGCAGTTATCGGGGGGTGGGGTATGGCTACACCTTC. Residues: CASSYRGVGYGYTF.

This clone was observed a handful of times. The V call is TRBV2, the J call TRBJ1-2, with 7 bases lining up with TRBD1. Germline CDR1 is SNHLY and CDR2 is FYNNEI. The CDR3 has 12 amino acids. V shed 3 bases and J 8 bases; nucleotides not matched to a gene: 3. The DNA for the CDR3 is TGTGCCAGCAGTGACCGACAGGGCGGCTACACCTTC. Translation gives CASSDRQGGYTF.

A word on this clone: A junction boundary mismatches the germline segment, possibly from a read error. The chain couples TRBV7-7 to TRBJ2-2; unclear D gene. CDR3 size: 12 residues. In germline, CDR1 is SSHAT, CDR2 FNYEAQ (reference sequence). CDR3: CASSLGSGELFF. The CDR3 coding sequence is TGTGCCAGCAGCTTAGGGTCCGGAGAGCTGTTTTTT.

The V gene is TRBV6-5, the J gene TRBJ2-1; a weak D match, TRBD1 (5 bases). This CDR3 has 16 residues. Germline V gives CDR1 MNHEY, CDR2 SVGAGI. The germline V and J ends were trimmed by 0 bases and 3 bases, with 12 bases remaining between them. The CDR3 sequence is CASSYSPRALYNEQFF. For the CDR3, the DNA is TGTGCCAGCAGTTACTCGCCCAGGGCACTCTACAATGAGCAGTTCTTC.

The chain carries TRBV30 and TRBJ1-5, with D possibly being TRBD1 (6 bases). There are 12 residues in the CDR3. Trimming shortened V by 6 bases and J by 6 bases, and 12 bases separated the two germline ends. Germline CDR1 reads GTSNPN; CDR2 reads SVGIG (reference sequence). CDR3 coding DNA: TGTGCCTGTTCAGGGGAGGCTCAGCCCCAGCATTTT. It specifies CACSGEAQPQHF.

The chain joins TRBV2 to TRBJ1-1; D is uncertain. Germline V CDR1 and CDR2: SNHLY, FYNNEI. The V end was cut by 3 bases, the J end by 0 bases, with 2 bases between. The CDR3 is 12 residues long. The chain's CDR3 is CASSDLNTEAFF. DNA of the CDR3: TGTGCCAGCAGTGATCTGAACACTGAAGCTTTCTTT.

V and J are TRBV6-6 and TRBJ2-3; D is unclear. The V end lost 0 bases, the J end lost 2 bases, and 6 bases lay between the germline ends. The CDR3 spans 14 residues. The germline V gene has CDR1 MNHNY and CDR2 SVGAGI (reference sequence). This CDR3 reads CASSYSSNTDTQYF. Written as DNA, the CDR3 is TGTGCCAGCAGTTACTCCTCAAACACAGATACGCAGTATTTT.

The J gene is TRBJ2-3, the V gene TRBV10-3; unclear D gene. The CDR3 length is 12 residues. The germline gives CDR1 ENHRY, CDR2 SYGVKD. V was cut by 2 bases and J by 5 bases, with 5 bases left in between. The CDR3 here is CAISELRDTQYF. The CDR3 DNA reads TGTGCCATCAGTGAGCTTAGAGATACGCAGTATTTT.

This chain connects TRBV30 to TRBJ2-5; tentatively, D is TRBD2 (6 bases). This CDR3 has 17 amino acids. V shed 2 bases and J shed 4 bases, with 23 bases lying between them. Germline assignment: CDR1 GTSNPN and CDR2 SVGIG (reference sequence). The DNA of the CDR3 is TGTGCCTGGAGTTCGACCAAAACCGGGAGAAGAGGAGAGACCCAGTACTTC. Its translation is CAWSSTKTGRRGETQYF.

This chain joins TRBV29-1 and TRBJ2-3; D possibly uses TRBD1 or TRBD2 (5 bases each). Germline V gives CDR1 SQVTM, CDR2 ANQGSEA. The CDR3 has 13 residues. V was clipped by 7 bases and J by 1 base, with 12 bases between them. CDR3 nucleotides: TGCAGCGCCACGGGGCAGGGCACAGATACGCAGTATTTT. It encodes CSATGQGTDTQYF.

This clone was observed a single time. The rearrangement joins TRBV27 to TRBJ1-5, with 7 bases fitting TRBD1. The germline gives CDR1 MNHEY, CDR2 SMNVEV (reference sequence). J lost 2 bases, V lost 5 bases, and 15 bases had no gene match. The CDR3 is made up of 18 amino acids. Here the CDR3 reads CASSPLFETGVGNQPQHF. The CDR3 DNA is TGTGCCAGCAGTCCCCTTTTCGAAACAGGGGTGGGCAATCAGCCCCAGCATTTT.

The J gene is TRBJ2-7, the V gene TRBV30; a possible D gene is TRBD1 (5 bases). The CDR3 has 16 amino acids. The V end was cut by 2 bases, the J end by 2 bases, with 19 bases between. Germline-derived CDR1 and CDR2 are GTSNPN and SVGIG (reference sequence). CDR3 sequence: CAWSNSRTSRAYEQYF. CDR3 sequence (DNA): TGTGCCTGGAGTAATTCCCGGACAAGTCGAGCCTACGAGCAGTACTTC.

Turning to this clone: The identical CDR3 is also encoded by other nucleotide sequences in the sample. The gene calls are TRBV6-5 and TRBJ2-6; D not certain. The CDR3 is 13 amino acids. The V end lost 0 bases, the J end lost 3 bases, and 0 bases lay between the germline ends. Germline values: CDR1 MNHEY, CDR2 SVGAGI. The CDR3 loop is CASSYSGANVLTF. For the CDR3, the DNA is TGTGCCAGCAGTTACTCTGGGGCCAACGTCCTGACTTTC.

DNA for the CDR3: TGTGCCAGCAGTTACTTCTCCTACGAGCAGTACTTC. Its translation is CASSYFSYEQYF. V is TRBV6-5 and J is TRBJ2-7, with D hard to call. V lost 1 base, J lost 0 bases, and 1 base lay in between. The germline gives CDR1 MNHEY, CDR2 SVGAGI. This CDR3 has 12 residues.

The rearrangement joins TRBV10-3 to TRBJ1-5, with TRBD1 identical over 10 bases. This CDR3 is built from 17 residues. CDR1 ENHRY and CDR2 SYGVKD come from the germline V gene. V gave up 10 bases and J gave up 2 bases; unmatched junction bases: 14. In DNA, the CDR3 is TGTGCCACCTCGCCGGGACAGGGGTTCCGCGGCAATCAGCCCCAGCATTTT. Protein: CATSPGQGFRGNQPQHF.

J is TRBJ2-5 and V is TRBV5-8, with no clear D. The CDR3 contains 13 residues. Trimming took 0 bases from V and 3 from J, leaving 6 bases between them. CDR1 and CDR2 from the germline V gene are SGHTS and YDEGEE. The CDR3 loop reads CASSLGWKETQYF. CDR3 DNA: TGTGCCAGCAGCTTGGGCTGGAAAGAGACCCAGTACTTC.

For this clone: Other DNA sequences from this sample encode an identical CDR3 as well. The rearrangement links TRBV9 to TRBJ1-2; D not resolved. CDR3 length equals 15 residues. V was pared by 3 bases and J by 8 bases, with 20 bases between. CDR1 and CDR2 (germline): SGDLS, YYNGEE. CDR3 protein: CASSADRVLGYGYTF. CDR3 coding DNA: TGTGCCAGCAGCGCGGATAGGGTGCTAGGGTACGGCTACACCTTC.

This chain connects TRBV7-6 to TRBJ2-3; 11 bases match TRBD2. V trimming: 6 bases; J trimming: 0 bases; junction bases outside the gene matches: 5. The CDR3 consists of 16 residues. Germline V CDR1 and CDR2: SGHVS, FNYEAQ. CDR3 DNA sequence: TGTGCCAGCAGGGGTAGCGGGGGGGCAAGCACAGATACGCAGTATTTT. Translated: CASRGSGGASTDTQYF.

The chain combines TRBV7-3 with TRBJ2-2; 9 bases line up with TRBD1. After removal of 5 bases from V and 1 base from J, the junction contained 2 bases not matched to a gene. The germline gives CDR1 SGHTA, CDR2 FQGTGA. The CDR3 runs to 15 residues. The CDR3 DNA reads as TGTGCCAGCAGCCTGGGACAGGGGAACACCGGGGAGCTGTTTTTT. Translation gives CASSLGQGNTGELFF.

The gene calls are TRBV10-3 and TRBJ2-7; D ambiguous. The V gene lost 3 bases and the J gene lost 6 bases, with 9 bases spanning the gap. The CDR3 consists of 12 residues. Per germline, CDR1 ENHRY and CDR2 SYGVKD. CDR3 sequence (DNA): TGTGCCATCAGTGACAATGGACCCGAGCAGTACTTC. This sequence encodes CAISDNGPEQYF.

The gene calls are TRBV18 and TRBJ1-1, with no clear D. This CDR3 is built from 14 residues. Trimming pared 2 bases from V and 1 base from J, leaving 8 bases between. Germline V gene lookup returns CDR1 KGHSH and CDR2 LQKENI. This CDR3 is CASSPGLGNTEAFF. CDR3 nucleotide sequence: TGTGCCAGCTCACCAGGGCTGGGGAACACTGAAGCTTTCTTT.